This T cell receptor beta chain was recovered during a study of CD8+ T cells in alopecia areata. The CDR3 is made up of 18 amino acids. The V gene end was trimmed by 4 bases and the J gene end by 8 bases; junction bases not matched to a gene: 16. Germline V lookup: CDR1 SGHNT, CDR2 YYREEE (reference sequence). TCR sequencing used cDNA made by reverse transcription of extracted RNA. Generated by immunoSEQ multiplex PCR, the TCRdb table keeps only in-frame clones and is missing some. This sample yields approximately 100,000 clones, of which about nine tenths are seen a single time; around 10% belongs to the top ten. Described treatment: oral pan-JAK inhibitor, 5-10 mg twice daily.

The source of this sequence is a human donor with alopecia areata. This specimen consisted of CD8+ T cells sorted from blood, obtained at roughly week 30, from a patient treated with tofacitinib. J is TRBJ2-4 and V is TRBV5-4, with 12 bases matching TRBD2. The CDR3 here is CASSAKLAGGRPEDIQYF. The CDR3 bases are TGTGCCAGCAGCGCAAAACTAGCGGGGGGCCGACCTGAGGACATTCAGTACTTC.